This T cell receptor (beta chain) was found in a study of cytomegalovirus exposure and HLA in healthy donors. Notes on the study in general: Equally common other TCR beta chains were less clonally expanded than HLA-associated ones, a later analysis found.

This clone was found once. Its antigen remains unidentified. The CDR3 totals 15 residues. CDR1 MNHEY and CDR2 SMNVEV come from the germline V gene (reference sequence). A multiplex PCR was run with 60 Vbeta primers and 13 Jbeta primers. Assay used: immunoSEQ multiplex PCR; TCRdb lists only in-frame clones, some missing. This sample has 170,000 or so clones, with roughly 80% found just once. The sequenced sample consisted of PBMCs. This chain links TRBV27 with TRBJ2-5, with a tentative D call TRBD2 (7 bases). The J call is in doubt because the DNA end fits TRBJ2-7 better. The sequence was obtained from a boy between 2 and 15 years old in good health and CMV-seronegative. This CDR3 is CASSFSPGGRNEQYF. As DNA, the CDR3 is TGTGCCAGCAGTTTTTCCCCGGGGGGCCGGAACGAGCAGTACTTC.